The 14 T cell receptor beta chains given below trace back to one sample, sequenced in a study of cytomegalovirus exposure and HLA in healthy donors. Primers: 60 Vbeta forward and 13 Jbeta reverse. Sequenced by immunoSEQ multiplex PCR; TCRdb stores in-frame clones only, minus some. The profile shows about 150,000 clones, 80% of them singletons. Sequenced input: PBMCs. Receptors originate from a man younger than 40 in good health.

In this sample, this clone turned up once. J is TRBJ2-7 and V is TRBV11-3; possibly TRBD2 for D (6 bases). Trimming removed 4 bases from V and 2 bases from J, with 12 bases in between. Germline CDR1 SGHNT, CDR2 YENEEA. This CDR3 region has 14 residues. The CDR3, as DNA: TGTGCCAGCAGCTATGCGGGGTCTCCCTACGAGCAGTACTTC. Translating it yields CASSYAGSPYEQYF.

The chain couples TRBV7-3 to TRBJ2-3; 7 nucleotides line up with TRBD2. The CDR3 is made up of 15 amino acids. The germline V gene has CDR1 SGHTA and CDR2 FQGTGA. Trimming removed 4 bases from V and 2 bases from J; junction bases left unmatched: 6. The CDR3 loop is CASSSGTTYTDTQYF. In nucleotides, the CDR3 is TGTGCCAGCAGCTCGGGGACTACATACACAGATACGCAGTATTTT. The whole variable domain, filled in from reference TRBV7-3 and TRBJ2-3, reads GAGVSQTPSNKVTEKGKYVELRCDPISGHTALYWYRQSLGQGPEFLIYFQGTGAADDSGLPNDRFFAVRPEGSVSTLKIQRTERGDSAVYLCASSSGTTYTDTQYFGPGTRLTVL.

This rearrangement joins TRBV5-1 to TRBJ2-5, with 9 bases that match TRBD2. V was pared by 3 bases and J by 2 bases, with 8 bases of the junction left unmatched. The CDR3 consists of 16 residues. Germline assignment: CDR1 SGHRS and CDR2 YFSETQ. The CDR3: CASSSWASGTQETQYF. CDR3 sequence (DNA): TGCGCCAGCAGCTCTTGGGCTAGCGGGACACAAGAGACCCAGTACTTC.

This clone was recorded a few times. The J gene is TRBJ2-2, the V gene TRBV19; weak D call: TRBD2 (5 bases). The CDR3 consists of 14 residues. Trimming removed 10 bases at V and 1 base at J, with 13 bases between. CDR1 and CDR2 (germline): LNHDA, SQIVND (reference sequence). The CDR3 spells CATARAGNTGELFF. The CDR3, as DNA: TGTGCCACCGCGAGGGCCGGGAACACCGGGGAGCTGTTTTTT.

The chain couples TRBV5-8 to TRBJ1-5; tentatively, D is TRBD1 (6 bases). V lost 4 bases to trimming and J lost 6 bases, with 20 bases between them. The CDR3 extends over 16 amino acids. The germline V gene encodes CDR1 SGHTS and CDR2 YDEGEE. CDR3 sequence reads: CASSRHLNRVRQPQHF. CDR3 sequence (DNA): TGTGCCAGCAGCCGCCATCTAAACAGGGTGCGTCAGCCCCAGCATTTT.

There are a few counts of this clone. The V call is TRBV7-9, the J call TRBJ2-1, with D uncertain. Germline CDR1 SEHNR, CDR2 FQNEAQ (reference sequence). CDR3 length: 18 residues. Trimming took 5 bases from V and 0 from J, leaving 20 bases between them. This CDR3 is CASSPLLGTLSSYNEQFF. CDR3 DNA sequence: TGTGCCAGCAGCCCCTTGCTCGGAACACTAAGCTCCTACAATGAGCAGTTCTTC.

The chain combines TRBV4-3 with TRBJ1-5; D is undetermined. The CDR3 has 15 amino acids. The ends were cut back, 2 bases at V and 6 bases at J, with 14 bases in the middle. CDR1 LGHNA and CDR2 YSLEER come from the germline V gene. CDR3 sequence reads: CASSQSWVAGQPQHF. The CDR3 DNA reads TGCGCCAGCAGCCAATCTTGGGTAGCGGGTCAGCCCCAGCATTTT.

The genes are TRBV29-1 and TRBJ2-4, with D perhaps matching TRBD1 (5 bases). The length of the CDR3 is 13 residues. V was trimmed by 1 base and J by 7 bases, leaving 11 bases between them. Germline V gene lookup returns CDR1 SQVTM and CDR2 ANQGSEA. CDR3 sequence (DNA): TGCAGCGTTGAAGGGGGCGCAGGGAACATTCAGTACTTC. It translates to CSVEGGAGNIQYF.

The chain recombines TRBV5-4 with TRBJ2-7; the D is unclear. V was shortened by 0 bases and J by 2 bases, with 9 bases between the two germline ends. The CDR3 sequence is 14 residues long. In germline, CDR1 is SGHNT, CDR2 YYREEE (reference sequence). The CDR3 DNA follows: TGTGCCAGCAGCTTGGGTACGATAGCCTACGAGCAGTACTTC. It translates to CASSLGTIAYEQYF.

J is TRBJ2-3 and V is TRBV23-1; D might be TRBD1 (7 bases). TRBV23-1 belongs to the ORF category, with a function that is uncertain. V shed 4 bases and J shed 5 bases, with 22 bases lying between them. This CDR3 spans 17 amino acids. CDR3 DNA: TGCGCCAGCAGTCCCCCTCCGGGACAGCGGGTTTTAGATACGCAGTATTTT. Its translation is CASSPPPGQRVLDTQYF.

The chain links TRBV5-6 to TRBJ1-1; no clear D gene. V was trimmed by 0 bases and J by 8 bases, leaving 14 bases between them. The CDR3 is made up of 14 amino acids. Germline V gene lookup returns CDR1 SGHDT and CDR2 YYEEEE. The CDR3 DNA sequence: TGTGCCAGCAGCTTGGCCGCCCTCCGGAGGGAAGCTTTCTTT. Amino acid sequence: CASSLAALRREAFF. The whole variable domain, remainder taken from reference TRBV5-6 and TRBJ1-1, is DAGVTQSPTHLIKTRGQQVTLRCSPKSGHDTVSWYQQALGQGPQFIFQYYEEEERQRGNFPDRFSGHQFPNYSSELNVNALLLGDSALYLCASSLAALRREAFFGQGTRLTVV.

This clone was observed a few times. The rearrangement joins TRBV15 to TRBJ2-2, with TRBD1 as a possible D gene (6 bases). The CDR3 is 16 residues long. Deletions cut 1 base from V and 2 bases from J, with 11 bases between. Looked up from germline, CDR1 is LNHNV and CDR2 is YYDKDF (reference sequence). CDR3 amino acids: CATSRVQGSNTGELFF. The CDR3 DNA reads TGTGCCACCAGCAGAGTTCAGGGGAGTAACACCGGGGAGCTGTTTTTT.

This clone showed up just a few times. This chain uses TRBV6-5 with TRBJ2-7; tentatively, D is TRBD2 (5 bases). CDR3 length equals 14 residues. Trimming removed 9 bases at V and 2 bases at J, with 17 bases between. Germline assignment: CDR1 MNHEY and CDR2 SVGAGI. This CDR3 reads CASLPRGGTYEQYF. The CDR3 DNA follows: TGTGCCAGTCTCCCTCGCGGAGGAACCTACGAGCAGTACTTC.

The DNA of the CDR3 is TGTGCCAGTAGTATAGCCGACAGGGTGAACACTGAAGCTTTCTTT. Protein: CASSIADRVNTEAFF. The V call is TRBV19, the J call TRBJ1-1, with 7 bases lining up with TRBD1. The CDR3 is 15 amino acids. With 1 base clipped from V and 0 bases from J, the junction kept 2 bases outside the gene matches. Germline CDR1 LNHDA, CDR2 SQIVND (reference sequence). Full variable domain (missing parts from reference TRBV19 and TRBJ1-1): DGGITQSPKYLFRKEGQNVTLSCEQNLNHDAMYWYRQDPGQGLRLIYYSQIVNDFQKGDIAEGYSVSREKKESFPLTVTSAQKNPTAFYLCASSIADRVNTEAFFGQGTRLTVV.